This entry features one TCR beta chain sequence. Its antigen is still unknown. Additional DNA sequences in this sample encode the identical CDR3. Here immunoSEQ multiplex PCR was the method, and the copy in TCRdb shows in-frame clones only, minus some. The data show about 2.2 million clones, just over 90% seen once. The CDR3 contains 15 residues. Trimming shortened V by 4 bases and J by 6 bases, and 17 bases separated the two germline ends. Germline V gene lookup returns CDR1 SGDLS and CDR2 YYNGEE. Terminally differentiated effector memory CD45RA+ cells were left out of the naive CD8 fraction, which was CD45RO-negative and positively selected for CCR7. Donors comprised only Caucasian adults living in Nashville, Tennessee. This entry belongs to a study of shared clonotypes between healthy human individuals. General study results and limits: Sharing of clonotypes among donors was expected to vary with sequencing depth. Roughly 5% of naive CD4 clonotypes were shared across a few donors.

The receptor comes from a man between 18 and 29 years old in good health. Some clones in this sample may be carry-over from other donors' samples. The V call is TRBV9, the J call TRBJ2-1; D tentatively reads TRBD1 or TRBD2 (5 bases each). The specimen was naive CD8+ T cells from PBMCs. The CDR3 bases are TGTGCCAGCAGCCCCGCCGGGACCAGCGTCAATGAGCAGTTCTTC. It yields the protein CASSPAGTSVNEQFF.